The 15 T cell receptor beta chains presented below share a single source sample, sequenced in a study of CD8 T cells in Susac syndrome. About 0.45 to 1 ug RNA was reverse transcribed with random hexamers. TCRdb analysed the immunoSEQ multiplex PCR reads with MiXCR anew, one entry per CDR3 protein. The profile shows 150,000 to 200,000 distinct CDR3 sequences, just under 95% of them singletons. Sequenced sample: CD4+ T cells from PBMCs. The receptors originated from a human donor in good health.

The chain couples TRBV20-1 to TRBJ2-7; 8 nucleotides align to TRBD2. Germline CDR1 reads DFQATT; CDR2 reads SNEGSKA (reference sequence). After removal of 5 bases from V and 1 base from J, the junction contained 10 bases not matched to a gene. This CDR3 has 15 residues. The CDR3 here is CSAAGSSSGSYEQYF. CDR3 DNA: TGCAGTGCTGCTGGGTCGTCTAGCGGGTCCTACGAGCAGTACTTC.

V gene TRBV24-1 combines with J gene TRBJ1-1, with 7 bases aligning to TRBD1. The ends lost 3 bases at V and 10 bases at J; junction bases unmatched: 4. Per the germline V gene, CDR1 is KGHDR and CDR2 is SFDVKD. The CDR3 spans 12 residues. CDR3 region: CATSDTGVRAFF. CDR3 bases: TGTGCCACCAGTGATACAGGGGTAAGAGCTTTCTTT.

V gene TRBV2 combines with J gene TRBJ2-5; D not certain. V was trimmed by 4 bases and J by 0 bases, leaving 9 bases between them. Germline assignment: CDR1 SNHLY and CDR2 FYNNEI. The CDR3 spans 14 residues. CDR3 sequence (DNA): TGTGCCAGCAGTGTGGACGCAAACCAAGAGACCCAGTACTTC. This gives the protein CASSVDANQETQYF. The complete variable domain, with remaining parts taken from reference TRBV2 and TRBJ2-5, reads EPEVTQTPSHQVTQMGQEVILRCVPISNHLYFYWYRQILGQKVEFLVSFYNNEISEKSEIFDDQFSVERPDGSNFTLKIRSTKLEDSAMYFCASSVDANQETQYFGPGTRLLVL.

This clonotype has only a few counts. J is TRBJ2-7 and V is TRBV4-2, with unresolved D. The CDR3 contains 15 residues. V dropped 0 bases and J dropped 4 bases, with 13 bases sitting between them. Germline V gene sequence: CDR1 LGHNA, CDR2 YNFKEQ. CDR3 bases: TGTGCCAGCAGCCAAGATCTAAGCCTTCCTTACGAGCAGTACTTC. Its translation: CASSQDLSLPYEQYF.

This CDR3 reads CASRPTGQDSPLHF. In DNA form, the CDR3 reads TGTGCCAGCAGGCCGACAGGGCAGGATTCACCCCTCCACTTT. The chain employs TRBV28 and TRBJ1-6, with 7 positions matching TRBD1. From germline, CDR1 is MDHEN and CDR2 SYDVKM. Losses at the gene ends were 6 bases for V and 8 bases for J; bases not matched to a gene: 7. The CDR3 runs 14 residues.

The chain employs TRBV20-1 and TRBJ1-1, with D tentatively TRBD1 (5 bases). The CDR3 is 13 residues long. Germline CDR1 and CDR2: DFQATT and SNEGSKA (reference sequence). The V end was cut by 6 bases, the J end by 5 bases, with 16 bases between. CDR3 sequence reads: CSALRGTGTEAFF. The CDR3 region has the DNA TGCAGTGCCCTCCGGGGCACGGGGACTGAAGCTTTCTTT.

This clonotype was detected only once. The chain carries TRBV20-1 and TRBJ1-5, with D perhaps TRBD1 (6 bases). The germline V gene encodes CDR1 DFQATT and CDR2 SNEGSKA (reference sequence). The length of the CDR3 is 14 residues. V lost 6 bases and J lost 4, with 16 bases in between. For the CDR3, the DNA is TGCAGTGCGGGACCGGGGGCCCCTAATCAGCCCCAGCATTTT. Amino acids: CSAGPGAPNQPQHF.

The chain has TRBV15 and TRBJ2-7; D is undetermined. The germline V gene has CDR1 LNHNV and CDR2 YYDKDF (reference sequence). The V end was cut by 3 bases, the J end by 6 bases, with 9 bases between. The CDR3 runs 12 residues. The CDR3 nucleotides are TGTGCCACCAGCAGGAGGACGGCCGAGCAGTACTTC. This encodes CATSRRTAEQYF. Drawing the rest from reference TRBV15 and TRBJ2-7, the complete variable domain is DAMVIQNPRYQVTQFGKPVTLSCSQTLNHNVMYWYQQKSSQAPKLLFHYYDKDFNNEADTPDNFQSRRPNTSFCFLDIRSPGLGDTAMYLCATSRRTAEQYFGPGTRLTVT.

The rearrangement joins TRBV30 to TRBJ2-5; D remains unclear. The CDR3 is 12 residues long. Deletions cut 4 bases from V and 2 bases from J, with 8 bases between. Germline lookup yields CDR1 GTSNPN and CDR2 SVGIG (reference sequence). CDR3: CAWNLGQETQYF. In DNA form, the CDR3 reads TGTGCCTGGAACTTGGGGCAAGAGACCCAGTACTTC.

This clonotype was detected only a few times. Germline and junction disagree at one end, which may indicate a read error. In DNA, the CDR3 is TGTGCTAGCAGCTTGGGCGGGGGCACAGATACGCAGTATTTT. This codes for CASSLGGGTDTQYF. The rearrangement joins TRBV28 to TRBJ2-3; D might be TRBD2 (6 bases). This CDR3 has 14 residues. Germline assignment: CDR1 MDHEN and CDR2 SYDVKM.

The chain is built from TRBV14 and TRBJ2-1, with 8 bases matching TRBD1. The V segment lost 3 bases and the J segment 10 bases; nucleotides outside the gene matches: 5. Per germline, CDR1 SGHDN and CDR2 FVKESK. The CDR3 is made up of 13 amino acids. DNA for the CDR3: TGTGCCAGCAGCCAGATCCCAGGGGGCGAGCAGTTCTTC. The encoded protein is CASSQIPGGEQFF.

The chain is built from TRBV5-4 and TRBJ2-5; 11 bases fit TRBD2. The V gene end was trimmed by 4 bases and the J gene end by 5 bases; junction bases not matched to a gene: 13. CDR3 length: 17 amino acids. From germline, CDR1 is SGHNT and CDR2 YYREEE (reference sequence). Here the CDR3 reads CASSVSGTSGVWETQYF. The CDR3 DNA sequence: TGTGCCAGCAGCGTATCCGGGACTAGCGGCGTTTGGGAGACCCAGTACTTC.

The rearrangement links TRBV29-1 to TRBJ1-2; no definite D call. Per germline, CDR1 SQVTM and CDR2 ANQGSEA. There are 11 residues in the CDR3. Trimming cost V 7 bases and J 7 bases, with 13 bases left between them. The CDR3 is CSGDGKAGYTF. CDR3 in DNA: TGCAGCGGCGACGGAAAGGCTGGCTACACCTTC. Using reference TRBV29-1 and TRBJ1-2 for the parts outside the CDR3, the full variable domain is SAVISQKPSRDICQRGTSLTIQCQVDSQVTMMFWYRQQPGQSLTLIATANQGSEATYESGFVIDKFPISRPNLTFSTLTVSNMSPEDSSIYLCSGDGKAGYTFGSGTRLTVV.

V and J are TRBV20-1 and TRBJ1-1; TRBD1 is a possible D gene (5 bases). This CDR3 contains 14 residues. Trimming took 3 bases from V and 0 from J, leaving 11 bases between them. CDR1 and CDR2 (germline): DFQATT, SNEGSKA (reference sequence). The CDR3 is CSARQGAMNTEAFF. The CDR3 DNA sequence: TGCAGTGCTAGGCAGGGAGCTATGAACACTGAAGCTTTCTTT.

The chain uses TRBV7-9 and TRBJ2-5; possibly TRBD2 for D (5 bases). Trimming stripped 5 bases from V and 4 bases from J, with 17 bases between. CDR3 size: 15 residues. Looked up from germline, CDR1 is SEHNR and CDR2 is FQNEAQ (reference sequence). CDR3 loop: CASSPPPPGIETQYF. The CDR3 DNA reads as TGTGCCAGCAGCCCACCGCCTCCGGGGATAGAGACCCAGTACTTC.